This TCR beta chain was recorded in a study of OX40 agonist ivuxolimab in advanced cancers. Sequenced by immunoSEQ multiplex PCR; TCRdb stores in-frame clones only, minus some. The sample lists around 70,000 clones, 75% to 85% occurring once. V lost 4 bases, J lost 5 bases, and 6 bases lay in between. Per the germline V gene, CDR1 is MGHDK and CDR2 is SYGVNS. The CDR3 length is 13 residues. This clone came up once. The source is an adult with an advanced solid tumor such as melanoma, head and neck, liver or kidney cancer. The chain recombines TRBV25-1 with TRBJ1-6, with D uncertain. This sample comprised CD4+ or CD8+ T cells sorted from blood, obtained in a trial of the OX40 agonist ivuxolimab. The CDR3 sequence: CASSAGDNSPLHF. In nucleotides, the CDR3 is TGTGCCAGCAGTGCCGGGGATAATTCACCCCTCCACTTT.